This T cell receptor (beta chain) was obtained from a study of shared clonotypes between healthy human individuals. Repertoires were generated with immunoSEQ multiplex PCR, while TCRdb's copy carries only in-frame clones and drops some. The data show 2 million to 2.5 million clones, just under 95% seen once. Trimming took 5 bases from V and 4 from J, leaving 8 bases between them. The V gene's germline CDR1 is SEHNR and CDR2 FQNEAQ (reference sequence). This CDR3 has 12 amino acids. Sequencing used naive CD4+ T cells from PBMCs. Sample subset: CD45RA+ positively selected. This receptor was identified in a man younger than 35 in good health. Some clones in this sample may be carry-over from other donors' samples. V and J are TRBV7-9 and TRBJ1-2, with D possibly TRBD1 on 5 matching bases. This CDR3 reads CASSRDPYGYTF. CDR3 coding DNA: TGTGCCAGCAGCAGGGACCCCTATGGCTACACCTTC.